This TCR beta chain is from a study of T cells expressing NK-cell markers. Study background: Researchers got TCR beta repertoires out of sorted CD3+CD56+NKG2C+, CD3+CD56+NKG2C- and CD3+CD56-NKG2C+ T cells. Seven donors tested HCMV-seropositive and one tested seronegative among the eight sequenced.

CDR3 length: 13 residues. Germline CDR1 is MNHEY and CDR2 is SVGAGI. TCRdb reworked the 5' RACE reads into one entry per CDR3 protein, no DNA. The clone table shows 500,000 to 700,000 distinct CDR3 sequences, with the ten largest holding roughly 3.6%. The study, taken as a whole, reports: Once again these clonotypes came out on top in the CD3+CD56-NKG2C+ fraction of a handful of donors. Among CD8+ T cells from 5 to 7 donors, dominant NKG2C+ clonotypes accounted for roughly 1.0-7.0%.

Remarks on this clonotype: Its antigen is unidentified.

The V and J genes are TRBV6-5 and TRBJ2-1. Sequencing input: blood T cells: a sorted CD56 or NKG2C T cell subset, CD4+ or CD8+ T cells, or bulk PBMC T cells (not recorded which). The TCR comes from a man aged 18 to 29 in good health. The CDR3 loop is CASSYSSFSEQFF.